This passage covers 27 T cell receptor beta chains from one sample sequenced in a study of OX40 agonist ivuxolimab in advanced cancers. Library generation was performed with the immunoSEQ multiplex PCR assay. The source is immuneACCESS, and TCRdb retained only in-frame sequences with V and J called. Part of the clones is not carried over; for the studies checked, unresolved V genes explain less than half of this, and the remainder is unexplained. This sample is represented by roughly 69,000 clones; approximately 84% of them were singletons. Around 9.5% of the sample is taken by the ten largest. This specimen consisted of CD4+ or CD8+ T cells sorted from blood, obtained in a trial of the OX40 agonist ivuxolimab. The receptors here all came from an adult with an advanced solid tumor such as melanoma, head and neck, liver or kidney cancer.

The gene calls are TRBV9 and TRBJ2-3; D unresolved. The CDR3 sequence is 12 residues long. Trimming removed 4 bases from V and 6 bases from J, with 9 bases in between. Germline V gives CDR1 SGDLS, CDR2 YYNGEE. As DNA, the CDR3 is TGTGCCAGCAGCCTCTACGGGGATACGCAGTATTTT. It codes for CASSLYGDTQYF.

The chain recombines TRBV19 with TRBJ2-5; TRBD1 agrees at 11 bases. Germline V CDR1 and CDR2: LNHDA, SQIVND (reference sequence). This CDR3 is 15 amino acids long. The ends lost 5 bases at V and 1 base at J; junction bases unmatched: 3. The CDR3 spells CASSYGTGGQETQYF. DNA for the CDR3: TGTGCCAGTAGTTACGGGACAGGGGGCCAAGAGACCCAGTACTTC.

The rearrangement uses TRBV6-6 and TRBJ2-5; D not certain. V lost 2 bases and J 1 base, leaving 5 bases between the germline ends. The CDR3 extends over 13 amino acids. Germline CDR1 MNHNY, CDR2 SVGAGI (reference sequence). The CDR3 loop is CASSYGRQETQYF. In DNA form, the CDR3 reads TGTGCCAGCAGTTACGGGCGCCAAGAGACCCAGTACTTC.

This rearrangement joins TRBV27 to TRBJ2-7; 7 bases are shared with TRBD2. Germline V gene lookup returns CDR1 MNHEY and CDR2 SMNVEV (reference sequence). The CDR3 spans 15 residues. V lost 5 bases and J lost 5; bases outside the gene matches: 12. The CDR3, as DNA: TGTGCCAGCAGTCCCCAGGGAGGGATCAACCACGAGCAGTACTTC. This translates into CASSPQGGINHEQYF.

The chain is built from TRBV19 and TRBJ2-5; D is unclear. The CDR3 loop spans 14 amino acids. V was pared by 3 bases and J by 5 bases, with 13 bases between. Germline CDR1 LNHDA, CDR2 SQIVND (reference sequence). CDR3 amino acids: CASSIGSQLETQYF. DNA of the CDR3: TGTGCCAGTAGTATTGGAAGCCAGCTGGAGACCCAGTACTTC.

CDR3 in DNA: TGTGCCAGCAGCTTGGGGAATACACTCGACCAGCCCCAGCATTTT. Protein: CASSLGNTLDQPQHF. This rearrangement joins TRBV5-8 to TRBJ1-5; no clear D gene. Trimming removed 0 bases from V and 7 bases from J, with 14 bases in between. The CDR3 runs to 15 residues. Per the germline V gene, CDR1 is SGHTS and CDR2 is YDEGEE.

The V call is TRBV28, the J call TRBJ1-1, with 8 bases identical to TRBD1. This CDR3 contains 16 residues. Germline lookup yields CDR1 MDHEN and CDR2 SYDVKM. With V trimmed by 6 bases and J by 0 bases, 9 bases remained unmatched. The CDR3 DNA reads TGTGCCAGCAGCCGACAGGGGACTTATTTGAACACTGAAGCTTTCTTT. Encoded protein: CASSRQGTYLNTEAFF.

V and J are TRBV28 and TRBJ2-2, with TRBD1 matching 12 bases. Germline V lookup: CDR1 MDHEN, CDR2 SYDVKM. CDR3 size: 14 residues. The V gene end was trimmed by 9 bases and the J gene end by 4 bases; junction bases not matched to a gene: 3. The CDR3 sequence: CARGTGGGTGELFF. DNA of the CDR3: TGTGCCAGGGGGACAGGGGGCGGCACCGGGGAGCTGTTTTTT.

This clone came up a few times. The genes are TRBV7-9 and TRBJ1-1; D is unclear. CDR1 SEHNR and CDR2 FQNEAQ come from the germline V gene (reference sequence). The CDR3 sequence is 13 residues long. Deletions cut 1 base from V and 5 bases from J, with 8 bases between. Here the CDR3 DNA reads TGTGCCAGCAGCTTAGATCCGGGGACTGAAGCTTTCTTT. It codes for CASSLDPGTEAFF.

The CDR3 is CATLTGTSSYNEQFF. In DNA, the CDR3 is TGTGCTACCCTTACCGGGACTAGCAGTTACAATGAGCAGTTCTTC. This chain uses TRBV12-5 with TRBJ2-1; 9 bases are shared with TRBD2. V dropped 10 bases and J dropped 4; count of bases not matched to a gene: 11. This CDR3 is 15 amino acids long. Germline V gene sequence: CDR1 LGHNT, CDR2 FRNRAP. Full variable domain (rest looked up from reference TRBV12-5 and TRBJ2-1): DARVTQTPRHKVTEMGQEVTMRCQPILGHNTVFWYRQTMMQGLELLAYFRNRAPLDDSGMPKDRFSAEMPDATLATLKIQPSEPRDSAVYFCATLTGTSSYNEQFFGPGTRLTVL.

Only a few counts were recorded for this clone. V and J are TRBV7-9 and TRBJ1-6; 9 bases fit TRBD1. Germline CDR1 SEHNR, CDR2 FQNEAQ (reference sequence). The junction had 5 bases not matched to a gene; V was cut back by 4 bases and J by 4 bases. This CDR3 region has 16 residues. This CDR3 is CASSSGQGSYNSPLHF. CDR3 DNA: TGTGCCAGCAGCTCGGGACAGGGTAGTTATAATTCACCCCTCCACTTT.

The chain recombines TRBV27 with TRBJ2-1, with 7 bases that match TRBD2. Germline CDR1 reads MNHEY; CDR2 reads SMNVEV (reference sequence). The CDR3 sequence is 16 residues long. V dropped 3 bases and J dropped 5; count of bases not matched to a gene: 10. In DNA form, the CDR3 reads TGTGCCAGCAGTTTTTCCGCGGGAGAGAACAACAATGAGCAGTTCTTC. It is translated as CASSFSAGENNNEQFF.

The gene calls are TRBV7-3 and TRBJ2-3; no clear D gene. The CDR3 spans 13 residues. Germline-derived CDR1 and CDR2 are SGHTA and FQGTGA. With 0 bases removed from V and 4 bases from J, the gap between germline ends came to 5 bases. The CDR3 sequence is CASSLTVADTQYF. As DNA, the CDR3 is TGTGCCAGCAGCTTAACGGTAGCAGATACGCAGTATTTT.

This clone was seen more than once but under ten times. The chain combines TRBV7-2 with TRBJ1-5, with D uncertain. The germline V gene has CDR1 SGHTA and CDR2 FQGNSA. The CDR3 extends over 15 amino acids. Deletions cut 5 bases from V and 1 base from J, with 12 bases between. The CDR3 region is CASSPRIGSNQPQHF. CDR3 nucleotides: TGTGCCAGCAGCCCTCGTATCGGGAGCAATCAGCCCCAGCATTTT.

This rearrangement joins TRBV9 to TRBJ2-2; 8 nucleotides match TRBD2. The CDR3 contains 17 residues. The trim removed 0 bases at V and 6 bases at J, leaving 10 bases unmatched. CDR1 is SGDLS, CDR2 YYNGEE, per germline. CDR3 region: CASSVVGAGVSPGELFF. CDR3 bases: TGTGCCAGCAGCGTAGTGGGAGCGGGAGTTAGTCCCGGGGAGCTGTTTTTT.

The rearrangement uses TRBV9 and TRBJ2-3; D perhaps matches TRBD1 (6 bases). V shed 4 bases and J shed 5 bases, with 17 bases lying between them. Germline loops: CDR1 SGDLS, CDR2 YYNGEE. CDR3 size: 15 residues. CDR3 amino acids: CASSPLGTLLDTQYF. DNA for the CDR3: TGTGCCAGCAGCCCCCTCGGGACATTGCTAGATACGCAGTATTTT.

The chain carries TRBV5-5 and TRBJ2-7; possible D gene TRBD1, 7 bases. The CDR3 covers 15 residues. Germline loops: CDR1 SGHKS, CDR2 YYEKEE (reference sequence). V was trimmed by 0 bases and J by 3 bases, leaving 13 bases between them. CDR3 sequence reads: CASSLVGGQYYEQYF. The CDR3 DNA sequence: TGTGCCAGCAGCTTGGTCGGGGGACAGTACTACGAGCAGTACTTC.

This clone appeared once. This sequence joins TRBV27 and TRBJ2-1; 9 bases fit TRBD2. Unmatched junction bases numbered 17, after V lost 5 bases and J lost 6 bases. From germline, CDR1 is MNHEY and CDR2 SMNVEV (reference sequence). The CDR3 runs 18 residues. The CDR3 region has the DNA TGTGCCAGCAGTCGACTAGCGGAAACCTCCGCGGCCCCCAATGAGCAGTTCTTC. Translating it yields CASSRLAETSAAPNEQFF.

J is TRBJ1-1 and V is TRBV5-6, with a weak D call TRBD1 (5 bases). Trimming took 5 bases from V and 8 from J, leaving 10 bases between them. Looked up from germline, CDR1 is SGHDT and CDR2 is YYEEEE. The CDR3 runs to 11 residues. The CDR3 protein is CASSKQVEAFF. CDR3 nucleotides: TGTGCCAGCAGTAAACAGGTGGAAGCTTTCTTT.

This chain links TRBV28 with TRBJ2-3, with TRBD2 as a possible D gene (6 bases). The CDR3 spans 14 residues. Trimming took 3 bases from V and 4 from J, leaving 11 bases between them. Germline V CDR1 and CDR2: MDHEN, SYDVKM. This chain's CDR3 is CASSFPRLADTQYF. The CDR3 coding sequence is TGTGCCAGCAGTTTCCCCCGACTAGCAGATACGCAGTATTTT.

V is TRBV5-1 and J is TRBJ2-3, with 9 bases that match TRBD2. CDR1 and CDR2 from the germline V gene are SGHRS and YFSETQ. The CDR3 totals 15 residues. V lost 2 bases to trimming and J lost 3 bases; unmatched junction nucleotides: 4. The CDR3 reads CASSFSGRFTDTQYF. In DNA, the CDR3 is TGCGCCAGCAGCTTCAGCGGGAGGTTTACAGATACGCAGTATTTT.

This clone has more than one count but fewer than ten. This chain joins TRBV5-6 and TRBJ2-3; TRBD2 agrees at 8 bases. V trimming: 4 bases; J trimming: 4 bases; junction bases outside the gene matches: 5. This CDR3 has 14 residues. Germline loops: CDR1 SGHDT, CDR2 YYEEEE. The CDR3 spells CASSPLGLADTQYF. CDR3 in DNA: TGTGCCAGCAGCCCCTTGGGACTAGCAGATACGCAGTATTTT.

The chain has TRBV7-9 and TRBJ2-3, with D possibly being TRBD1 or TRBD2 (5 bases each). The V end was cut by 5 bases, the J end by 1 base, with 13 bases between. Germline assignment: CDR1 SEHNR and CDR2 FQNEAQ (reference sequence). The CDR3 covers 15 residues. For the CDR3, the DNA is TGTGCCAGCAGCGGGGTCTCGGGGCGCACAGATACGCAGTATTTT. Amino acid sequence: CASSGVSGRTDTQYF.

The V call is TRBV4-1, the J call TRBJ2-5, with D possibly TRBD1 on 6 matching bases. The closer fit of TRBJ2-7 to the DNA end suggests the J call may be wrong. Germline V gives CDR1 MGHRA, CDR2 YSYEKL. The length of the CDR3 is 16 residues. The CDR3, as DNA: TGCGCCAGCAGCCAGTTTGCCCCAGGGACACTCTACGAGCAGTACTTC. It yields the protein CASSQFAPGTLYEQYF.

V usage is TRBV14 and J usage is TRBJ2-3, with TRBD2 matching over 8 bases. Per the germline V gene, CDR1 is SGHDN and CDR2 is FVKESK. Unmatched junction bases numbered 6, after V lost 6 bases and J lost 1 base. The CDR3 spans 15 residues. In DNA, the CDR3 is TGTGCCAGCAGTCTCGGACTAGCACGCACAGATACGCAGTATTTT. Translating gives CASSLGLARTDTQYF.

For the CDR3, the DNA is TGCGCCAGCAGCCATAAGGGGTCTGATACGCAGTATTTT. It encodes CASSHKGSDTQYF. The V call is TRBV4-1, the J call TRBJ2-3, with D perhaps TRBD1 (5 bases). This CDR3 comprises 13 residues. V was shortened by 3 bases and J by 6 bases, with 10 bases between the two germline ends. In germline, CDR1 is MGHRA, CDR2 YSYEKL.

This clone was recorded a few times. The same CDR3 arises from other DNA sequences in this sample as well. This chain links TRBV6-5 with TRBJ1-2, with D hard to call. The CDR3 spans 12 residues. Trimming removed 4 bases from V and 3 bases from J, with 6 bases in between. Germline CDR1 is MNHEY and CDR2 is SVGAGI. CDR3 nucleotides: TGTGCCAGCAGTTTCCCCGACTATGGCTACACCTTC. Translating gives CASSFPDYGYTF.